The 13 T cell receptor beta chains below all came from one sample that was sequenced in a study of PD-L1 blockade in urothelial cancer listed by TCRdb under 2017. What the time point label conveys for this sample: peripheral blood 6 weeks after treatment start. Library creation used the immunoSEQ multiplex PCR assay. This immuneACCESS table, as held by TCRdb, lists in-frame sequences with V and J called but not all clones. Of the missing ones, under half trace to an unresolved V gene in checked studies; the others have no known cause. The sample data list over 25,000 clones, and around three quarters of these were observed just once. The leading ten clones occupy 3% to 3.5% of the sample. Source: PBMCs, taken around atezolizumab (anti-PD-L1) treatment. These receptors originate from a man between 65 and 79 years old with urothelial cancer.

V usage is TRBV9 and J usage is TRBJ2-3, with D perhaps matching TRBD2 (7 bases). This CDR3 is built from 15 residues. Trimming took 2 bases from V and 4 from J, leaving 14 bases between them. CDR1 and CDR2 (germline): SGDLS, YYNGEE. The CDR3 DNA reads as TGTGCCAGCAGCGTGGGGGCAGGGAGGGCAGATACGCAGTATTTT. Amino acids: CASSVGAGRADTQYF.

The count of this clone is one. DNA for the CDR3: TGTGCCAGCAGTATTGAGATCGGCTCCTACAATGAGCAGTTCTTC. Its translation: CASSIEIGSYNEQFF. J is TRBJ2-1 and V is TRBV2; D is uncertain. The CDR3 spans 15 residues. The germline CDR1 and CDR2 sequences are SNHLY and FYNNEI. V lost 5 bases and J 0 bases, leaving 11 bases between the germline ends.

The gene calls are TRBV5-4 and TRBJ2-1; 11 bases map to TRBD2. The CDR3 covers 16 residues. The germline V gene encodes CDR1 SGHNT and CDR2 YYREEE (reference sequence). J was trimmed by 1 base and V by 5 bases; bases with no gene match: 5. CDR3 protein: CASSRLAGGSYNEQFF. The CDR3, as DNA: TGTGCCAGCAGTCGTCTAGCGGGAGGTTCCTACAATGAGCAGTTCTTC.

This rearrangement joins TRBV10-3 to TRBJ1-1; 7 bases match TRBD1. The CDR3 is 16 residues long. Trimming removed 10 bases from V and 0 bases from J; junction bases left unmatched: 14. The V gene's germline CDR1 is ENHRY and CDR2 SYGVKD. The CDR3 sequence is CATRQGDRLLNTEAFF. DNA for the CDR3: TGTGCCACCAGACAGGGCGACCGACTGTTGAACACTGAAGCTTTCTTT.

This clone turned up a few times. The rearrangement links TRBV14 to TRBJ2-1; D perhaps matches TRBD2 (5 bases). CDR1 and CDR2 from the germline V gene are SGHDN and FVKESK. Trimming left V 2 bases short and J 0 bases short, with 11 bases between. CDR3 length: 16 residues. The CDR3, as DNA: TGTGCCAGCAGCCAACGGCGGGCCTACTCCTACAATGAGCAGTTCTTC. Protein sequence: CASSQRRAYSYNEQFF.

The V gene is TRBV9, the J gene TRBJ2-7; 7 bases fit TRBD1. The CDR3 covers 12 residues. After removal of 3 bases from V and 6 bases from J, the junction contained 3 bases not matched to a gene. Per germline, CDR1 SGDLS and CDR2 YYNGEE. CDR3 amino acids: CASSATGSEQYF. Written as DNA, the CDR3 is TGTGCCAGCAGCGCGACAGGGTCCGAGCAGTACTTC.

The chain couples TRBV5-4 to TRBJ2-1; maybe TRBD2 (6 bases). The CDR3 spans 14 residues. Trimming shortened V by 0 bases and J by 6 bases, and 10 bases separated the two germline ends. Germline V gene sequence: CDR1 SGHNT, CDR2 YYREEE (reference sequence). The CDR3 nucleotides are TGTGCCAGCAGCTTGGCGGGACTGGTCAATGAGCAGTTCTTC. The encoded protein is CASSLAGLVNEQFF.

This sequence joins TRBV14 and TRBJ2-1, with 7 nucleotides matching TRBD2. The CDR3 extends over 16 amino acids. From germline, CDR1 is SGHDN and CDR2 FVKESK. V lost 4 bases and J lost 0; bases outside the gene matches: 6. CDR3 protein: CASSLVGLDSYNEQFF. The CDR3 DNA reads TGTGCCAGCAGCCTAGTAGGACTAGACTCCTACAATGAGCAGTTCTTC.

Here the CDR3 DNA reads TGCGCCAGCGCTTGGGGTGGAGGGGACACTGAAGCTTTCTTT. Translating gives CASAWGGGDTEAFF. This chain connects TRBV5-1 to TRBJ1-1, with D perhaps TRBD1 (5 bases). CDR3 length: 14 residues. The germline V and J ends were trimmed by 7 bases and 3 bases, with 16 bases remaining between them. The germline CDR1 and CDR2 sequences are SGHRS and YFSETQ.

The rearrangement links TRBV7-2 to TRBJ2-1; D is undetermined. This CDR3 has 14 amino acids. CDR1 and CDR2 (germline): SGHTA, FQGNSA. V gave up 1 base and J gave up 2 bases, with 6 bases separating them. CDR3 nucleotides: TGTGCCAGCAGCTTAGGACTCCCCTACAATGAGCAGTTCTTC. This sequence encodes CASSLGLPYNEQFF.

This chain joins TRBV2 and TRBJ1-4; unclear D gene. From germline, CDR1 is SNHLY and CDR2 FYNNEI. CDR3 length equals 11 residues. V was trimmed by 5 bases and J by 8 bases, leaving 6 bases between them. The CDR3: CASSQEEKLFF. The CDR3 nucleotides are TGTGCCAGCAGTCAGGAAGAAAAACTGTTTTTT.

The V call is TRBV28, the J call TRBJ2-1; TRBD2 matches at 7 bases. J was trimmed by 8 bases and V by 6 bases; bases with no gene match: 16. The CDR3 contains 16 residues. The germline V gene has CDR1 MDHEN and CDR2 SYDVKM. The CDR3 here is CASSSHQASGVDEQFF. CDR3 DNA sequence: TGTGCCAGCAGCTCCCACCAGGCTAGCGGCGTCGATGAGCAGTTCTTC.

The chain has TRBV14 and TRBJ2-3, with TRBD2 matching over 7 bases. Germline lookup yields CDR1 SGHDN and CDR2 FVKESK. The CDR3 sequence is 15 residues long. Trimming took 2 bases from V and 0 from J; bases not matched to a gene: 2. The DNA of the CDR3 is TGTGCCAGCAGCCAACAACTAGCGAGCACAGATACGCAGTATTTT. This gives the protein CASSQQLASTDTQYF. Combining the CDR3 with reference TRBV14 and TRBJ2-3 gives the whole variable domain EAGVTQFPSHSVIEKGQTVTLRCDPISGHDNLYWYRRVMGKEIKFLLHFVKESKQDESGMPNNRFLAERTGGTYSTLKVQPAELEDSGVYFCASSQQLASTDTQYFGPGTRLTVL.